This T cell receptor beta chain was recovered during a study of T cells in Graves' hyperthyroidism and ophthalmopathy. Study-level background: Specimen type is peripheral blood, collected at initial diagnosis prior to any treatment.

Amplified TCR beta CDR3 regions came from RNA transcripts. When the TCR CDR3 underwent first-round RT-PCR, the HTBI primer set was used. A single record per CDR3 protein comes from TCRdb applying MiXCR to the multiplex PCR reads. The sample shows approximately 420,000 distinct CDR3 sequences, roughly 13% of them seen only once. There are many counts of this clonotype. Its target is not known. The study left out patients who had uncontrolled infection, other autoimmune disease, pregnancy or lactation. Trimming took off 5 bases at V and 0 bases at J, with 13 bases between the two ends. CDR3 length: 15 residues. Germline V lookup: CDR1 SGHVS, CDR2 FQNEAQ. General study points: Most clonotypes expanded in thyroid above 0.001 were likewise present in blood. Median prediction lead before ophthalmopathy onset was six to eight months with the model.

The TCR originated in a woman aged 18-35 years with Graves' hyperthyroidism. This chain connects TRBV7-8 to TRBJ1-2; D unresolved. Material for sequencing was blood. The CDR3 DNA reads TGTGCCAGCAGCACAACAACTCTAGCTAACTATGGCTACACCTTC. Translating it yields CASSTTTLANYGYTF.